The clone carrying this T cell receptor beta chain was detected a few times. The antigen is not known. This sample stems from a study of cytomegalovirus exposure and HLA in healthy donors. Study information: For the approximately 410 genotyped donors, roughly 80% fell within the Caucasian-associated ancestry cluster. Study-level findings and limits: Later analysis associated a missense DCLRE1C variant with TCR beta V- and J-gene trimming. According to the study, around 160 TCR beta chains were cytomegalovirus-associated.

PCR was performed using 60 Vbeta and 13 Jbeta primers. Clones were sequenced by immunoSEQ multiplex PCR, and TCRdb holds only the in-frame ones, with some missing. Here the sample spans around 86,000 clones, 7.6% being singletons. This TCR was sampled from a man aged 45-60 years in good health and CMV-seronegative. Input material: PBMCs.

CDR3 nucleotides: TGTGCCAGCTTGGCAGACTACACTGAAGCTTTCTTT. Residues: CASLADYTEAFF. V and J are TRBV6-5 and TRBJ1-1; unclear D gene. CDR3 length: 12 residues. Per germline, CDR1 MNHEY and CDR2 SVGAGI. Trimming pared 8 bases from V and 3 bases from J, leaving 10 bases between.